Listed here are 6 T cell receptor beta chains from one sample, sequenced in a study of CD8 T cells in ankylosing spondylitis. Each CDR3 protein gets one entry after TCRdb re-called the 5' RACE reads with MiXCR. This table has some 95,000 distinct CDR3 sequences, about 9% appearing once. The material sequenced was blood, either unsorted or a sorted T cell fraction (not recorded which). These receptors were collected from a male donor with ankylosing spondylitis or in good health (not recorded which).

This clonotype was seen many times. The chain carries TRBV3-1 and TRBJ1-1; 11 nucleotides agree with TRBD1. With 4 bases clipped from V and 7 bases from J, the junction kept 2 bases outside the gene matches. The length of the CDR3 is 13 residues. CDR1 and CDR2 from the germline V gene are LGHDT and YNNKEL (reference sequence). The CDR3, as DNA: TGTGCCAGCAGCCGCGGGACAGGGGGTGAAGCTTTCTTT. Protein sequence: CASSRGTGGEAFF.

This clonotype has ten or more counts. The gene calls are TRBV5-1 and TRBJ2-7, with D maybe TRBD1 (6 bases). The CDR3 runs 13 residues. Germline CDR1 reads SGHRS; CDR2 reads YFSETQ. Trimming cost V 3 bases and J 2 bases, with 9 bases left between them. CDR3 bases: TGCGCCAGCAGCTGGGACAAAACCTACGAGCAGTACTTC. Residues: CASSWDKTYEQYF.

V gene TRBV7-9 combines with J gene TRBJ1-5; D is unclear. Trimming pared 5 bases from V and 5 bases from J, leaving 7 bases between. Per the germline V gene, CDR1 is SEHNR and CDR2 is FQNEAQ (reference sequence). The CDR3 has 12 residues. The CDR3 sequence is CASSGIDQPQHF. The CDR3 region has the DNA TGTGCCAGCAGCGGAATAGATCAGCCCCAGCATTTT. The full variable domain, completed using reference TRBV7-9 and TRBJ1-5, is DTGVSQNPRHKITKRGQNVTFRCDPISEHNRLYWYRQTLGQGPEFLTYFQNEAQLEKSRLLSDRFSAERPKGSFSTLEIQRTEQGDSAMYLCASSGIDQPQHFGDGTRLSIL.

This clonotype was seen many times. The chain has TRBV20-1 and TRBJ1-5; maybe TRBD1 (6 bases). Germline assignment: CDR1 DFQATT and CDR2 SNEGSKA (reference sequence). CDR3 length: 17 amino acids. V gave up 0 bases and J gave up 4 bases, with 19 bases separating them. CDR3 DNA: TGCAGTGCTAGAGATTGGGAGGGGGGGCAACGTAATCAGCCCCAGCATTTT. Protein product: CSARDWEGGQRNQPQHF.

The gene calls are TRBV7-9 and TRBJ2-7; the D gene is possibly TRBD1 (6 bases). V lost 5 bases and J 0 bases, leaving 11 bases between the germline ends. Germline V CDR1 and CDR2: SEHNR, FQNEAQ (reference sequence). CDR3 length: 14 amino acids. CDR3 residues: CASSPRGTSYEQYF. In nucleotides, the CDR3 is TGTGCCAGCAGCCCTAGGGGGACCTCCTACGAGCAGTACTTC.

The gene calls are TRBV15 and TRBJ2-3; D is uncertain. V lost 0 bases, J lost 6 bases, and 13 bases lay in between. This CDR3 comprises 15 residues. In germline, CDR1 is LNHNV, CDR2 YYDKDF (reference sequence). CDR3 sequence (DNA): TGTGCCACCAGCAGAGATAGGCTAGGATGGGATACGCAGTATTTT. It translates to CATSRDRLGWDTQYF.